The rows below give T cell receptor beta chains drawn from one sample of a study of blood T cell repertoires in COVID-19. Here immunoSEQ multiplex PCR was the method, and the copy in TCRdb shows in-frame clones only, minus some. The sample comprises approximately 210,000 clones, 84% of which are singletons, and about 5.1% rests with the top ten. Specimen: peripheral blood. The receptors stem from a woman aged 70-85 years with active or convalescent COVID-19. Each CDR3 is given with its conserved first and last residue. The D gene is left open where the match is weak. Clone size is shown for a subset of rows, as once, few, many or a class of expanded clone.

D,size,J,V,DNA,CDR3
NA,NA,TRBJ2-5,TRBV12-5,TGTGCTAGTGGTTTGGTTGCTCGGAAGACACCACACGCGCTCCGACAGAATGCTCAGGAGACCCAGTACTTC,CASGLVARKTPHALRQNAQETQYF
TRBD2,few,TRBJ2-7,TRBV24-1,TGTGCCACCAGTGACTCGACTAGCGGGAGGGCCTACGAGCAGTACTTC,CATSDSTSGRAYEQYF
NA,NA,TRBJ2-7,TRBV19,TGTGCCAGTATTTGGAGTTCCTACGAGCAGTACTTC,CASIWSSYEQYF
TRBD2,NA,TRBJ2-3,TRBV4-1,TGCGCCAGCAGCCCCCCGGGACTAGCGGGTCGGGATACGCAGTATTTT,CASSPPGLAGRDTQYF
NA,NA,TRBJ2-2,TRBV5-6,TGTGCCAGCAGCTTGGTAGGGGTATCGGGGGAGCTGTTTTTT,CASSLVGVSGELFF
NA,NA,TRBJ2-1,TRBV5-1,TGCGCCAGCAGCTTTACAGGGCAGGAGGAGCAGTTCTTC,CASSFTGQEEQFF
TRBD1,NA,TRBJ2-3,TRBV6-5,TGTGCCAGCAGTTACACACAGGGGGCTACAGATACGCAGTATTTT,CASSYTQGATDTQYF
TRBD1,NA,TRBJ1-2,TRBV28,TGTGCCAGCAGTGGATCGGTCCCGGGACAGGGGATCATGGGCTATGGCTACACCTTC,CASSGSVPGQGIMGYGYTF
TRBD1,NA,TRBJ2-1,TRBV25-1,TGTGCCAGCAGTGAATTGAGGACAGGGAAGGACAATGAGCAGTTCTTC,CASSELRTGKDNEQFF
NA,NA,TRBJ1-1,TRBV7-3,TGTGCCAGCAGCCGTCTCACTGGAGTCCGGAACACTGAAGCTTTCTTT,CASSRLTGVRNTEAFF
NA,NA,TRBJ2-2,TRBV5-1,TGCGCCAGCAGCTTGGCTCTACTCGGGGCCGGGGAGCTGTTTTTT,CASSLALLGAGELFF
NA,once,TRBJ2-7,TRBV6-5,TGTGCCAGCAGTTACTCGGGCGTTTACGAGCAGTACTTC,CASSYSGVYEQYF
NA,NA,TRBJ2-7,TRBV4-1,TGCGCCAGCAGCCAAGAGGGGGGGGACACATCCTACGAGCAGTACTTC,CASSQEGGDTSYEQYF
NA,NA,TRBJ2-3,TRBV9,TGTGCCAGCAGCCTAGCAACAGATACGCAGTATTTT,CASSLATDTQYF
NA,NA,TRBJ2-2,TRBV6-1,TGTGCCAGCAGTGAAACGAAATTTGTGGGGGCGAGCACCGGGGAGCTGTTTTTT,CASSETKFVGASTGELFF
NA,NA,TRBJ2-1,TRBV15,TGTGCCACCAGCAGAGAAAAAAGCGGCCCCTACAATGAGCAGTTCTTC,CATSREKSGPYNEQFF
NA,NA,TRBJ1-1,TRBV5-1,TGCGCCAGCAGCTTATCGGGAGGCCTGAACACTGAAGCTTTCTTT,CASSLSGGLNTEAFF
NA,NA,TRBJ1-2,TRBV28,TGTGCCAGCAGTTTATTCCAGAAAGCAGGCTATGGCTACACCTTC,CASSLFQKAGYGYTF
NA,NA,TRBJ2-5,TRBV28,TGTGCCAGCAGTCGTACAGGGTTGTGGTTGGTGACCCAGTACTTC,CASSRTGLWLVTQYF
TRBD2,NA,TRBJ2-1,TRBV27,TGTGCCAGCAGTTTTGGGACTAGCGGGAGCTCCTACAATGAGCAGTTCTTC,CASSFGTSGSSYNEQFF
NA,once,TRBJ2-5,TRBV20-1,TGCAGTGCTAGTCCCGGGGAGACCCAGTACTTC,CSASPGETQYF
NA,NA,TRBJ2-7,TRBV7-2,TGTGCCAGCTCCCCTCGAAGCGGGCAAAGCTCCTACGAGCAGTACTTC,CASSPRSGQSSYEQYF
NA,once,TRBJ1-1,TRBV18,TGTGCCAGCTCACCACCGGTGCGGATGAACACTGAAGCTTTCTTT,CASSPPVRMNTEAFF
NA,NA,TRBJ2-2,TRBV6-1,TGTGCCAGCAGTGTCAGGGTAATCGCGAACACCGGGGAGCTGTTTTTT,CASSVRVIANTGELFF
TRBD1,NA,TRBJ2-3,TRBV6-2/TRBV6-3,TGTGCCAGCAGTTACCCTCGGACAGGGGGCTCAGATACGCAGTATTTT,CASSYPRTGGSDTQYF
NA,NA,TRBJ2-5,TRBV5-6,TGTGCCAGCAGCTTGACATCAGTTGGGACCCAGTACTTC,CASSLTSVGTQYF
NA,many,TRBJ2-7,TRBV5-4,TGTGCCAGCAGCTTGCGGGGAGGGGGGGCCTACGAGCAGTACTTC,CASSLRGGGAYEQYF
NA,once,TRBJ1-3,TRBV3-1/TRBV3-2,TGTGCCAGCAGCCTCCTCGGACAGCTCTGGGCCTCTGGAAGCACCATATATTTT,CASSLLGQLWASGSTIYF
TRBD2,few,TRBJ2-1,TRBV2,TGTGCCAGCACCCTACTAGCGGGACGAAACAATGAGCAGTTCTTC,CASTLLAGRNNEQFF
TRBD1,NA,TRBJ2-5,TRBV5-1,TGCGCCAGCAGCACAGGGACAGGGGAAGTGGAGACCCAGTACTTC,CASSTGTGEVETQYF
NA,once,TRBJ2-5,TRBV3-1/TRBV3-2,TGTGCCAGCAGCCGGGGACAAACCCCGTACCAAGAGACCCAGTACTTC,CASSRGQTPYQETQYF
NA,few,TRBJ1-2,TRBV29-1,TGCAGCGCTGACAGAACGTCCTATGGCTACACCTTC,CSADRTSYGYTF
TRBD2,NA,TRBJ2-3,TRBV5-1,TGCGCCAGCAGCTTGGCGGCGGGAGGAAAAGTAGAGACGCAGTATTTT,CASSLAAGGKVETQYF